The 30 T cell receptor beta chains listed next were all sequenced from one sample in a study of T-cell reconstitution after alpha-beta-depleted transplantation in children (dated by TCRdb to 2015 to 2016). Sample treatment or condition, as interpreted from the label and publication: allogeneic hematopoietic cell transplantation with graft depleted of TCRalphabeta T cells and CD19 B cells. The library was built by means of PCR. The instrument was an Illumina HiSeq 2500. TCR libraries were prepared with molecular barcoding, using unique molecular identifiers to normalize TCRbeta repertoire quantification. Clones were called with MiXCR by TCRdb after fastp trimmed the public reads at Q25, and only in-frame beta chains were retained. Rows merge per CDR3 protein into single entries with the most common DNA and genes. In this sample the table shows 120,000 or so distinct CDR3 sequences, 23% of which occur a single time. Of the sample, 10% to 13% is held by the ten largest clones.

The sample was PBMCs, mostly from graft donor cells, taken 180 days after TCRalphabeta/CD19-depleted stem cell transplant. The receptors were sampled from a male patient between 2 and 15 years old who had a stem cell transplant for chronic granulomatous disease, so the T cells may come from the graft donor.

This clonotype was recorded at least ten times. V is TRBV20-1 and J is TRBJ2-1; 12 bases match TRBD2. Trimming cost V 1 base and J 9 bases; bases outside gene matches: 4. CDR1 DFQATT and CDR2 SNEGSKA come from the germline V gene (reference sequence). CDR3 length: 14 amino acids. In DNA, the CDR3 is TGCAGTGCTAGAGGACTAGCGGGAGAAGCTGAGCAGTTCTTC. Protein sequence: CSARGLAGEAEQFF.

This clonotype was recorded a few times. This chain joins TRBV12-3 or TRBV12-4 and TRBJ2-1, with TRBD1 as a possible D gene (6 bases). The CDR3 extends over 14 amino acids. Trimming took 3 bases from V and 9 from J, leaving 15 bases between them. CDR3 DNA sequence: TGTGCCAGCAGTTTTGGGGCAGGGGTCAGTGAGCAGTTCTTC. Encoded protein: CASSFGAGVSEQFF.

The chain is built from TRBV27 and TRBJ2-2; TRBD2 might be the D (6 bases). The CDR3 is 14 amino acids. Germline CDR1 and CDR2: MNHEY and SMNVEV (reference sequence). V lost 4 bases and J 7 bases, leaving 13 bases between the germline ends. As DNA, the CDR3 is TGTGCCAGCAGTTCGGGGGAGTCAGTCGGGGAGCTGTTTTTT. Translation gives CASSSGESVGELFF.

The CDR3 here is CASSGGRRNEKLFF. DNA of the CDR3: TGTGCCAGCAGCGGGGGGCGCAGAAATGAAAAACTGTTTTTT. The J gene is TRBJ1-4, the V gene TRBV5-6; tentative D call: TRBD1 (6 bases). V was trimmed by 4 bases and J by 5 bases, leaving 12 bases between them. The CDR3 sequence is 14 residues long. Germline CDR1 is SGHDT and CDR2 is YYEEEE. The complete variable domain, with remaining parts taken from reference TRBV5-6 and TRBJ1-4, reads DAGVTQSPTHLIKTRGQQVTLRCSPKSGHDTVSWYQQALGQGPQFIFQYYEEEERQRGNFPDRFSGHQFPNYSSELNVNALLLGDSALYLCASSGGRRNEKLFFGSGTQLSVL.

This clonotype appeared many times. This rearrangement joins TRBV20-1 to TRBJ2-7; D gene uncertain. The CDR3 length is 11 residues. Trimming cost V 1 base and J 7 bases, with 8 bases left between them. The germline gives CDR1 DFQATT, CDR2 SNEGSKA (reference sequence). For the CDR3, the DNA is TGCAGTGCTAGAGGGCAAAGGGAGCAGTACTTC. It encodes CSARGQREQYF.

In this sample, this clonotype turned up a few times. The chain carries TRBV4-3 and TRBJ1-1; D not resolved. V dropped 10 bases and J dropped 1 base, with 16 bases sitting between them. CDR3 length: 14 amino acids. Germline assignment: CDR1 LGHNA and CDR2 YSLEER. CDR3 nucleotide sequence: TGCGCCATCCTAGCCTGGGGAGGGAACACTGAAGCTTTCTTT. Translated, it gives CAILAWGGNTEAFF.

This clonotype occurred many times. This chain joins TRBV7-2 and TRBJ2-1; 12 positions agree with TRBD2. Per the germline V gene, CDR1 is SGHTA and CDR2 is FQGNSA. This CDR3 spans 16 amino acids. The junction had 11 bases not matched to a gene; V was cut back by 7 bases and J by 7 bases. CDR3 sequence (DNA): TGTGCCAGCATCACACTAGGACTAGCGGGGAGTAATGAGCAGTTCTTC. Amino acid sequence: CASITLGLAGSNEQFF.

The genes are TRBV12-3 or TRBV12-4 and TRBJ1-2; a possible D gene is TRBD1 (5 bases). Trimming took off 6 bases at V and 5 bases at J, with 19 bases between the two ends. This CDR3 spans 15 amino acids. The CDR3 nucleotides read TGTGCCAGCAGCAGTTCGGGGCCCGACGGTTATGGCTACACCTTC. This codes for CASSSSGPDGYGYTF.

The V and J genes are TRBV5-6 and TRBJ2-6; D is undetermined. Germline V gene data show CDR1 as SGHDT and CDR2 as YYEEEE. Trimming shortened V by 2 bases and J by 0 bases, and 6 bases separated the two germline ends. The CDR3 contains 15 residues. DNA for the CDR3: TGTGCCAGCAGCTTCCTTCACTCTGGGGCCAACGTCCTGACTTTC. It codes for CASSFLHSGANVLTF. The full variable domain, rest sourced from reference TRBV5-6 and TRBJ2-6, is DAGVTQSPTHLIKTRGQQVTLRCSPKSGHDTVSWYQQALGQGPQFIFQYYEEEERQRGNFPDRFSGHQFPNYSSELNVNALLLGDSALYLCASSFLHSGANVLTFGAGSRLTVL.

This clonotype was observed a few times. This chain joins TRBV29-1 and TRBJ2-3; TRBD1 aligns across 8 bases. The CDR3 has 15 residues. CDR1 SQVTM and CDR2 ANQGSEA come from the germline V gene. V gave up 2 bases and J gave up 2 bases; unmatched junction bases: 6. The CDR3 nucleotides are TGCAGCGTTGAAAGGACAGGGAGTTACACAGATACGCAGTATTTT. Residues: CSVERTGSYTDTQYF.

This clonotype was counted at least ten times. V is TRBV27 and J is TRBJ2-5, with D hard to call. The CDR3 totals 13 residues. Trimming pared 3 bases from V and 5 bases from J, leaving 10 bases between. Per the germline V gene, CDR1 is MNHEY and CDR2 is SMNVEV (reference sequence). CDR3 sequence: CASSFAVRETQYF. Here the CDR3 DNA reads TGTGCCAGCAGTTTTGCGGTTCGGGAGACCCAGTACTTC.

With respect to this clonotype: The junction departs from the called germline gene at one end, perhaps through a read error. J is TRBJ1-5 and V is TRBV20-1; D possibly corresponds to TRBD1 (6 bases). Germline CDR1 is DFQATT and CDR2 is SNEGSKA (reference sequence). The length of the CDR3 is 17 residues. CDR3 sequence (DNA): TGCTGTGCTAGTTCCAGTAGAACCGTCAGGGGAAATCAGCCCCAGCATTTT. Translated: CCASSSRTVRGNQPQHF.

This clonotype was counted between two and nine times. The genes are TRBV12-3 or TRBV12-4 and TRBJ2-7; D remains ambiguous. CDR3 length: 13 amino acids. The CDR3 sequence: CGSAAGSFYEQYF. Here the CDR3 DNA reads TGTGGCTCGGCGGCCGGTTCATTCTACGAGCAGTACTTC.

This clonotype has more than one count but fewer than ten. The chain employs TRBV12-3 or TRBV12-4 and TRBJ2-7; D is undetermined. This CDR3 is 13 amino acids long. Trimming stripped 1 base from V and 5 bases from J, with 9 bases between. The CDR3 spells CASSLVGMHEQYF. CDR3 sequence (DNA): TGTGCCAGCAGTTTAGTCGGTATGCACGAGCAGTACTTC.

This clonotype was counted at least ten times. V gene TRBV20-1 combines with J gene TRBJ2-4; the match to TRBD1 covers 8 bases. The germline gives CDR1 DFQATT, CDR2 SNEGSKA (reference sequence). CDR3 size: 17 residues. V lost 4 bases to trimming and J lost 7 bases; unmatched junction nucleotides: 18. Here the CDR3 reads CSAKGEDRVHSGNIQYF. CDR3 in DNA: TGCAGTGCTAAGGGAGAGGACAGGGTGCACTCAGGGAACATTCAGTACTTC.

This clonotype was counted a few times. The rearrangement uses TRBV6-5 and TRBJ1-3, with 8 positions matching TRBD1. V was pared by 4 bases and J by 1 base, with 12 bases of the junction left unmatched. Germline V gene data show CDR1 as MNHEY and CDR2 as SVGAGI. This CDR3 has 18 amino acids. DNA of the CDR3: TGTGCCAGCAGTTTCCTCGGAGGCAGGGGGCGATCTGGAAACACCATATATTTT. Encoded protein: CASSFLGGRGRSGNTIYF.

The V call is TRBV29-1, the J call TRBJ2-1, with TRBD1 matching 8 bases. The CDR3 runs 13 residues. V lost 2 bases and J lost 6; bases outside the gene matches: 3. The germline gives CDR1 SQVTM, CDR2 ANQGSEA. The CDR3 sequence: CSVELQGANEQFF. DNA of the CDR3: TGCAGCGTTGAACTTCAGGGGGCCAATGAGCAGTTCTTC.

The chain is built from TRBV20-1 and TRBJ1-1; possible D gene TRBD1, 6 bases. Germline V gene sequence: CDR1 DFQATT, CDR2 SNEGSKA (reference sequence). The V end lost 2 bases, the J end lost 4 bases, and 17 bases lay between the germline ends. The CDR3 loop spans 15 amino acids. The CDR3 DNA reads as TGCAGTGCTAGACCCCGAGGCCAGGGGAGCACTGAAGCTTTCTTT. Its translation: CSARPRGQGSTEAFF.

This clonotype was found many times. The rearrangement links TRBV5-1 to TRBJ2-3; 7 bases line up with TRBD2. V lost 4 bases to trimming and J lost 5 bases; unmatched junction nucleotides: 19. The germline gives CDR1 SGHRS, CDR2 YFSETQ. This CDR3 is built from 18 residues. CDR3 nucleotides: TGCGCCAGCAGCCCCCCCAAAAGCCTGACGGGGGAGGGAGATACGCAGTATTTT. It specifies CASSPPKSLTGEGDTQYF.

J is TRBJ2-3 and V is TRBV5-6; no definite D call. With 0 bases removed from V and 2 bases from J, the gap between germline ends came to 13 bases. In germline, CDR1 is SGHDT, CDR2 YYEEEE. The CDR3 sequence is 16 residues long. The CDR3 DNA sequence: TGTGCCAGCAGCTTGGCAGGCAGAGAGACCACAGATACGCAGTATTTT. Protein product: CASSLAGRETTDTQYF.

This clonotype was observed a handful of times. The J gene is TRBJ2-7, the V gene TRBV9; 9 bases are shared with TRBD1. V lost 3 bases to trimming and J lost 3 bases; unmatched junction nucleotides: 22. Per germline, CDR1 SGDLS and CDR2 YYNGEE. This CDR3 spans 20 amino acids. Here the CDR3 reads CASSAGTGSTWSGKYYEQYF. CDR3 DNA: TGTGCCAGCAGCGCCGGGACAGGGTCCACGTGGAGCGGCAAGTACTACGAGCAGTACTTC.

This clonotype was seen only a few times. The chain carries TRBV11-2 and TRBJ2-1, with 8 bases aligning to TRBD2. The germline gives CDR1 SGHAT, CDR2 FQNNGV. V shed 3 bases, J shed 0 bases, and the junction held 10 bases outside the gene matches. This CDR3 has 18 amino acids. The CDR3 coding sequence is TGTGCCAGCAGCTTTCTCCCAACTAGCGGCATCTCCTACAATGAGCAGTTCTTC. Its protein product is CASSFLPTSGISYNEQFF.

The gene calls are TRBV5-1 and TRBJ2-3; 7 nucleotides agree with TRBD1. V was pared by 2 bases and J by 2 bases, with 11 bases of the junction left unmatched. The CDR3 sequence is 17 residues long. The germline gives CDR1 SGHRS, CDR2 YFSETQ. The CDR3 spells CASSLFQDRIVTDTQYF. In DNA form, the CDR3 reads TGCGCCAGCAGCTTATTTCAGGACAGGATCGTCACAGATACGCAGTATTTT.

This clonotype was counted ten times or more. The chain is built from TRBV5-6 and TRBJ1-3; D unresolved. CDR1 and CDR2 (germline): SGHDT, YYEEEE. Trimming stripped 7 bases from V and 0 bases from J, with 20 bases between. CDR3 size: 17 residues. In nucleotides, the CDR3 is TGTGCCAGCTCAAATTATCTGAGGAGGAGCTCTGGAAACACCATATATTTT. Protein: CASSNYLRRSSGNTIYF.

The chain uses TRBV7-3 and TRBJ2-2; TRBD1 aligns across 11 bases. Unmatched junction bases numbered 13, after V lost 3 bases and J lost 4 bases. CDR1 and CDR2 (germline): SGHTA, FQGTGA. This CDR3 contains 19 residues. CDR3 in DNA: TGTGCCAGCAGCTTCTTAGGGGGGACAGGGGGTTTCAGCACCGGGGAGCTGTTTTTT. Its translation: CASSFLGGTGGFSTGELFF.

The CDR3 DNA reads as TGCAGCGTTGAAGATCGGGCAGGCCACCAAGAGACCCAGTACTTC. Translation: CSVEDRAGHQETQYF. The chain recombines TRBV29-1 with TRBJ2-5, with unresolved D. Germline CDR1 and CDR2: SQVTM and ANQGSEA. Trimming cost V 0 bases and J 0 bases, with 11 bases left between them. The CDR3 is 15 amino acids.

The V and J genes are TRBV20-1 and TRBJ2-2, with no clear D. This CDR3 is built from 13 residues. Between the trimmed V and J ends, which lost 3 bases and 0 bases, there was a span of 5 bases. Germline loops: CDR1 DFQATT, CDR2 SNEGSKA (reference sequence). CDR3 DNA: TGCAGTGCTAGTTTACCGAACACCGGGGAGCTGTTTTTT. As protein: CSASLPNTGELFF.

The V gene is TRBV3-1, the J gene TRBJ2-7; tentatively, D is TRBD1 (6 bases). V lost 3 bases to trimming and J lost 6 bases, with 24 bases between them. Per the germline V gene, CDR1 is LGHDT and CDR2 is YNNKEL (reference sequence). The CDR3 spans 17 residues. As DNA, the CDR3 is TGTGCCAGCAGCCAGAACGGACAGAGATCAATACGTGGCGAGCAGTACTTC. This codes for CASSQNGQRSIRGEQYF.

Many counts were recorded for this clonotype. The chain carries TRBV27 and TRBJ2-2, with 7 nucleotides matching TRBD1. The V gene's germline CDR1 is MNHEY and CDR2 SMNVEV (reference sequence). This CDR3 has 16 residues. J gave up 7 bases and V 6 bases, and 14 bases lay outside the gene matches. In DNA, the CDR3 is TGTGCCAGCAGGAAACAGGGGCCCGGTCGGAGCGGGGAGCTGTTTTTT. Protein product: CASRKQGPGRSGELFF.

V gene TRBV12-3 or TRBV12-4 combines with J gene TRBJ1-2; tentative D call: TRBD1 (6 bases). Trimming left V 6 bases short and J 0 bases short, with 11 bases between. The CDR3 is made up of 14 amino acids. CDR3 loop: CASRPTGSNYGYTF. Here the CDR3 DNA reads TGTGCCAGCAGGCCGACAGGATCTAACTATGGCTACACCTTC.